The rows below give T cell receptor beta chains drawn from one sample of a study of blood T cell repertoires in COVID-19. Assay: immunoSEQ multiplex PCR; the TCRdb copy retains only in-frame clones and omits some. Of over 250,000 clones detected, approximately 85% appear once; the ten largest clones hold around 0.92%. The sequenced material came from PBMCs or T cells enriched from blood (not recorded which). Every receptor here comes from a woman aged 25 to 39 who had recovered from COVID-19. Each CDR3 is given without its conserved first and last residue. Fields, in order: CDR3 protein, J gene, CDR3 length, V gene.

CDR3aa: ASGAHMTGELF
j_gene: TRBJ2-2
len: 11
v_gene: TRBV6-5

CDR3aa: ASSVIGALNEQY
j_gene: TRBJ2-7
len: 12
v_gene: TRBV2

CDR3aa: ASSPLGANEQF
j_gene: TRBJ2-1
len: 11
v_gene: TRBV18

CDR3aa: ASSLSSENTGELF
j_gene: TRBJ2-2
len: 13
v_gene: TRBV7-3

CDR3aa: ASSLGVGTSIHEQY
j_gene: TRBJ2-7
len: 14
v_gene: TRBV11-2

CDR3aa: ASSFRDRGDEQF
j_gene: TRBJ2-1
len: 12
v_gene: TRBV5-1

CDR3aa: ATSPGRTSGDNEQY
j_gene: TRBJ2-7
len: 14
v_gene: TRBV24-1

CDR3aa: ASSPEGQPNQPQH
j_gene: TRBJ1-5
len: 13
v_gene: TRBV18

CDR3aa: SAGGQGLYEQY
j_gene: TRBJ2-7
len: 11
v_gene: TRBV29-1

CDR3aa: ASSRGKPRVLMNTEAF
j_gene: TRBJ1-1
len: 16
v_gene: TRBV28

CDR3aa: ASSQHRAVETQY
j_gene: TRBJ2-5
len: 12
v_gene: TRBV4-1

CDR3aa: AISPGTGDYYEQY
j_gene: TRBJ2-7
len: 13
v_gene: TRBV10-3

CDR3aa: ASSLLENNEQF
j_gene: TRBJ2-1
len: 11
v_gene: TRBV7-3

CDR3aa: ASSVVQGALLGNIQY
j_gene: TRBJ2-4
len: 15
v_gene: TRBV9

CDR3aa: ASSQKPGQGWLAGDTQY
j_gene: TRBJ2-3
len: 17
v_gene: TRBV4-1

CDR3aa: ASSVAGTGGEKLF
j_gene: TRBJ1-4
len: 13
v_gene: TRBV9

CDR3aa: ATSRDFVSDIGYT
j_gene: TRBJ1-2
len: 13
v_gene: TRBV15

CDR3aa: ASSEAWTSGYEQY
j_gene: TRBJ2-7
len: 13
v_gene: TRBV6-1

CDR3aa: ASSLVQGKFDEQF
j_gene: TRBJ2-1
len: 13
v_gene: TRBV28

CDR3aa: ASSQGDRVQDTQY
j_gene: TRBJ2-3
len: 13
v_gene: TRBV4-2

CDR3aa: ASSFSDRANYGYT
j_gene: TRBJ1-2
len: 13
v_gene: TRBV7-9

CDR3aa: SVRIGQGGGYT
j_gene: TRBJ1-2
len: 11
v_gene: TRBV29-1

CDR3aa: ASSPQTGAREKLF
j_gene: TRBJ1-4
len: 13
v_gene: TRBV27

CDR3aa: ATGDSTYEQY
j_gene: TRBJ2-7
len: 10
v_gene: TRBV27

CDR3aa: ASIQTGGRSEISGNTIY
j_gene: TRBJ1-3
len: 17
v_gene: TRBV19

CDR3aa: ASSSGSTDTQY
j_gene: TRBJ2-3
len: 11
v_gene: TRBV11-3

CDR3aa: ASSRGTGDNTEAF
j_gene: TRBJ1-1
len: 13
v_gene: TRBV5-1

CDR3aa: ASYDRGRGGKAF
j_gene: TRBJ1-1
len: 12
v_gene: TRBV5-8

CDR3aa: ASSLHSSYNSPLH
j_gene: TRBJ1-6
len: 13
v_gene: TRBV28

CDR3aa: ASSLRNPDPSGVDTQY
j_gene: TRBJ2-3
len: 16
v_gene: TRBV21-1

CDR3aa: ASSLAGQGRLNEQF
j_gene: TRBJ2-1
len: 14
v_gene: TRBV7-2

CDR3aa: ASSYTGSEAF
j_gene: TRBJ1-1
len: 10
v_gene: TRBV6-5

CDR3aa: SAMNRGGYT
j_gene: TRBJ1-2
len: 9
v_gene: TRBV20-1

CDR3aa: SVERTGERAF
j_gene: TRBJ1-1
len: 10
v_gene: TRBV29-1

CDR3aa: ASSQPGSTDTQY
j_gene: TRBJ2-3
len: 12
v_gene: TRBV16

CDR3aa: ASSRTGSGTLVYEQY
j_gene: TRBJ2-7
len: 15
v_gene: TRBV5-1

CDR3aa: AWSEGQYYEQY
j_gene: TRBJ2-7
len: 11
v_gene: TRBV30

CDR3aa: ASSQDRRGQPQH
j_gene: TRBJ1-5
len: 12
v_gene: TRBV3-1/TRBV3-2

CDR3aa: ASSQDGQLAWEQY
j_gene: TRBJ2-7
len: 13
v_gene: TRBV4-1

CDR3aa: ASTVTAGEQY
j_gene: TRBJ2-7
len: 10
v_gene: TRBV2

CDR3aa: ASSPNPSGGAHEQY
j_gene: TRBJ2-7
len: 14
v_gene: TRBV3-1/TRBV3-2

CDR3aa: ASSPGTSGGTQY
j_gene: TRBJ2-3
len: 12
v_gene: TRBV7-3

CDR3aa: ASSSQGRGYT
j_gene: TRBJ1-2
len: 10
v_gene: TRBV27

CDR3aa: ASSFLDRLNASNTGELF
j_gene: TRBJ2-2
len: 17
v_gene: TRBV27

CDR3aa: ASSQRKFLAGGQTDTQY
j_gene: TRBJ2-3
len: 17
v_gene: TRBV4-3

CDR3aa: ASSMTGGLNEQF
j_gene: TRBJ2-1
len: 12
v_gene: TRBV19

CDR3aa: ASKDRVNQPQH
j_gene: TRBJ1-5
len: 11
v_gene: TRBV19

CDR3aa: ASSLKREGRSYEQY
j_gene: TRBJ2-7
len: 14
v_gene: TRBV11-2

CDR3aa: ASSLSGRPGPNTGELF
j_gene: TRBJ2-2
len: 16
v_gene: TRBV7-3

CDR3aa: ASSQDPQGWNSPLH
j_gene: TRBJ1-6
len: 14
v_gene: TRBV4-1

CDR3aa: ASSAGGDRDYGYT
j_gene: TRBJ1-2
len: 13
v_gene: TRBV9

CDR3aa: ASGGPGGYGYT
j_gene: TRBJ1-2
len: 11
v_gene: TRBV12-5

CDR3aa: ASSRSAGDLNEKLF
j_gene: TRBJ1-4
len: 14
v_gene: TRBV19